The rows below give T cell receptor beta chains drawn from one sample of a study of blood T cell repertoires in COVID-19. Profiling relied on immunoSEQ multiplex PCR, and the TCRdb table lists in-frame clones only, not all of them. The sample records some 270,000 clones, around 89% being singletons. Sequenced sample: peripheral blood. These receptors originate from a man aged 25-40 years with acute or convalescent COVID-19. The CDR3 runs from the conserved cysteine through the conserved F or W. Fields, in order: J gene, clone size, D gene, V gene, CDR3 DNA, CDR3 protein. D genes are given only for firm matches. Not all rows give a size; the values are once, few, many and, for expanded clones, a class.

J gene: TRBJ2-1
clone size: few
D gene: TRBD2
V gene: TRBV14
CDR3 DNA: TGTGCCAGCAGCCAAGTAGGCGGGAGACACGGATCCTACAATGAGCAGTTCTTC
CDR3 protein: CASSQVGGRHGSYNEQFF

J gene: TRBJ2-2
clone size: NA
D gene: NA
V gene: TRBV6-5
CDR3 DNA: TGTGCCAGCAGACTCGACTTCACCGGGGAGCTGTTTTTT
CDR3 protein: CASRLDFTGELFF

J gene: TRBJ1-5
clone size: NA
D gene: NA
V gene: TRBV19
CDR3 DNA: TGTGCCAGTAGTATAGTCGCAGATTATAGCAATCAGCCCCAGCATTTT
CDR3 protein: CASSIVADYSNQPQHF

J gene: TRBJ1-1
clone size: NA
D gene: TRBD1
V gene: TRBV29-1
CDR3 DNA: TGCAGCGTTGAAGATCAGGCCAGGGGGAGTGAAGCTTTCTTT
CDR3 protein: CSVEDQARGSEAFF

J gene: TRBJ2-2
clone size: few
D gene: TRBD1
V gene: TRBV19
CDR3 DNA: TGTGCCAGTATCCCGGGACAGGGGGGCGCCGGGGAGCTGTTTTTT
CDR3 protein: CASIPGQGGAGELFF

J gene: TRBJ1-6
clone size: NA
D gene: TRBD1
V gene: TRBV5-6
CDR3 DNA: TGTGCCAGCAGCTCGGACAGGTATAATTCACCCCTCCACTTT
CDR3 protein: CASSSDRYNSPLHF

J gene: TRBJ2-3
clone size: NA
D gene: TRBD2
V gene: TRBV30
CDR3 DNA: TGTGCCTGGAGTCTAATGCCGGGACTAGCGGACACAGATACGCAGTATTTT
CDR3 protein: CAWSLMPGLADTDTQYF

J gene: TRBJ2-1
clone size: NA
D gene: NA
V gene: TRBV19
CDR3 DNA: TGTGCCAGTAGCTCGGACAGCAAACAGTTCTTC
CDR3 protein: CASSSDSKQFF

J gene: TRBJ1-6
clone size: NA
D gene: NA
V gene: TRBV7-2
CDR3 DNA: TGTGCCAGCAGCCTGACAGTGGGTAATTCACCCCTCCACTTT
CDR3 protein: CASSLTVGNSPLHF

J gene: TRBJ1-5
clone size: once
D gene: NA
V gene: TRBV27
CDR3 DNA: TGTGCCAGCAGTTTATCATCTCGGGGTGGCAATCAGCCCCAGCATTTT
CDR3 protein: CASSLSSRGGNQPQHF

J gene: TRBJ2-1
clone size: NA
D gene: TRBD2
V gene: TRBV11-3
CDR3 DNA: TGTGCCAGCAGCTTAAGGGAGGGACTAGCGGGAGGGTACAATGAGCAGTTCTTC
CDR3 protein: CASSLREGLAGGYNEQFF

J gene: TRBJ2-7
clone size: NA
D gene: TRBD2
V gene: TRBV19
CDR3 DNA: TGTGCCAGTATTCGGGGGGAGTTTTTCTACGAGCAGTACTTC
CDR3 protein: CASIRGEFFYEQYF

J gene: TRBJ2-7
clone size: NA
D gene: TRBD2
V gene: TRBV7-9
CDR3 DNA: TGTGCCAGCAGACGGGAGGGGGGCGACGAGCAGTACTTC
CDR3 protein: CASRREGGDEQYF

J gene: TRBJ1-6
clone size: once
D gene: TRBD1
V gene: TRBV10-3
CDR3 DNA: TGTGCCATCAGTGAGTCGAGCGGGACAGGCGACGGGTCACCCCTCCACTTT
CDR3 protein: CAISESSGTGDGSPLHF

J gene: TRBJ2-3
clone size: NA
D gene: TRBD2
V gene: TRBV6-5
CDR3 DNA: TGTGCCAGCAGATCAGAGAGCGGGATAGGGACGCAGTATTTT
CDR3 protein: CASRSESGIGTQYF

J gene: TRBJ1-6
clone size: NA
D gene: NA
V gene: TRBV7-8
CDR3 DNA: TGTGCCAGCAGCTTAGCGGAGGGCATAGGTTCACCCCTCCACTTT
CDR3 protein: CASSLAEGIGSPLHF

J gene: TRBJ2-7
clone size: NA
D gene: NA
V gene: TRBV19
CDR3 DNA: TGTGCCAGTCCTAACCGGGTCTCCTACGAGCAGTACTTC
CDR3 protein: CASPNRVSYEQYF

J gene: TRBJ1-6
clone size: NA
D gene: NA
V gene: TRBV4-2
CDR3 DNA: TGTGCCAGCAGCCAAAATTCGGATTCACCCCTCCACTTT
CDR3 protein: CASSQNSDSPLHF

J gene: TRBJ2-2
clone size: NA
D gene: TRBD2
V gene: TRBV9
CDR3 DNA: TGTGCCAGCAGCGAGACTAGCGGGGGAGGGGGCACCGGGGAGCTGTTTTTT
CDR3 protein: CASSETSGGGGTGELFF

J gene: TRBJ1-1
clone size: few
D gene: TRBD1
V gene: TRBV15
CDR3 DNA: TGTGCCACCAGCAGGGTCCGTGGGACAGGGGACACTGAAGCTTTCTTT
CDR3 protein: CATSRVRGTGDTEAFF

J gene: TRBJ2-2
clone size: few
D gene: TRBD2
V gene: TRBV2
CDR3 DNA: TGTGCCAGCAGTGAGGGACTAGCGGGAGAGAATGTCGGGGAGCTGTTTTTT
CDR3 protein: CASSEGLAGENVGELFF

J gene: TRBJ2-7
clone size: NA
D gene: NA
V gene: TRBV29-1
CDR3 DNA: TGCAGCGTTGCGGTAGGGGCGCTACGCGAGCAGTACTTC
CDR3 protein: CSVAVGALREQYF

J gene: TRBJ2-7
clone size: NA
D gene: NA
V gene: TRBV7-3
CDR3 DNA: TGTGCCAGCAGCTTATCTGGGGGGATCGACGAGCAGTACTTC
CDR3 protein: CASSLSGGIDEQYF

J gene: TRBJ1-3
clone size: NA
D gene: NA
V gene: TRBV30
CDR3 DNA: TGTGCCTGGAGTGCGGGGTTTTTGCGGGGGTCTGGAAACACCATATATTTT
CDR3 protein: CAWSAGFLRGSGNTIYF

J gene: TRBJ1-1
clone size: NA
D gene: NA
V gene: TRBV6-5
CDR3 DNA: TGTGCCAGCAGTTACACCTCCCGGGAGGCCCCTGAAGCTTTCTTT
CDR3 protein: CASSYTSREAPEAFF

J gene: TRBJ2-3
clone size: few
D gene: NA
V gene: TRBV27
CDR3 DNA: TGTGCCAGCAGTTTCCAAAGACAAGGTTGGCAGTATTTT
CDR3 protein: CASSFQRQGWQYF

J gene: TRBJ2-5
clone size: NA
D gene: TRBD2
V gene: TRBV19
CDR3 DNA: TGTGCCTCCGCAGGGAGGGCACTTCAAGAGACCCAGTACTTC
CDR3 protein: CASAGRALQETQYF

J gene: TRBJ2-5
clone size: NA
D gene: NA
V gene: TRBV28
CDR3 DNA: TGTGCCAGCAGCCGCGGACAGATACTAAATCAAGAGACCCAGTACTTC
CDR3 protein: CASSRGQILNQETQYF

J gene: TRBJ1-2
clone size: NA
D gene: TRBD1
V gene: TRBV30
CDR3 DNA: TGTGCCTGGAGTGCGACCCTGACAGGGAATGGCTACACCTTC
CDR3 protein: CAWSATLTGNGYTF

J gene: TRBJ2-5
clone size: NA
D gene: NA
V gene: TRBV15
CDR3 DNA: TGTGCCACCAGCAGGGATAGACTAGTGCAAGAGACCCAGTACTTC
CDR3 protein: CATSRDRLVQETQYF

J gene: TRBJ2-7
clone size: NA
D gene: TRBD1
V gene: TRBV28
CDR3 DNA: TGTGCCAGCAGTCTCCGGGACAGGGGTTTATACGAGCAGTACTTC
CDR3 protein: CASSLRDRGLYEQYF

J gene: TRBJ1-4
clone size: NA
D gene: NA
V gene: TRBV5-4
CDR3 DNA: TGTGCCAGCAGCTTCTGGAGGTTGGGAACTAATGAAAAACTGTTTTTT
CDR3 protein: CASSFWRLGTNEKLFF

J gene: TRBJ2-1
clone size: few
D gene: TRBD1
V gene: TRBV20-1
CDR3 DNA: TGCAGTGCTAGTGAGACAGGGGAAAATGAGCAGTTCTTC
CDR3 protein: CSASETGENEQFF

J gene: TRBJ2-7
clone size: NA
D gene: TRBD1
V gene: TRBV28
CDR3 DNA: TGTGCCAGCAGCCCGACAGGGCAGGGTAACAACGAGCAGTACTTC
CDR3 protein: CASSPTGQGNNEQYF

J gene: TRBJ2-1
clone size: NA
D gene: NA
V gene: TRBV3-1/TRBV3-2
CDR3 DNA: TGTGCCAGCAGCCTAAGCCGGAATGAGCAGTTCTTC
CDR3 protein: CASSLSRNEQFF

J gene: TRBJ2-1
clone size: once
D gene: NA
V gene: TRBV10-1
CDR3 DNA: TGCGCCAGCAGCCCACGGGGATCATGGGAGCAGTTCTTC
CDR3 protein: CASSPRGSWEQFF

J gene: TRBJ2-2
clone size: NA
D gene: NA
V gene: TRBV9
CDR3 DNA: TGTGCCAGCAGCGTAGCCCCTAGCCAGAACACCGGGGAGCTGTTTTTT
CDR3 protein: CASSVAPSQNTGELFF